This entry lists 8 T cell receptor beta chains sequenced from one sample in a study of shared clonotypes between healthy human individuals (TCRdb year 2020). Libraries came from the immunoSEQ multiplex PCR assay. What TCRdb holds here is the immuneACCESS table cut down to in-frame rearrangements. Part of the clones is not present; checked against another copy, under half of the missing clones reflect an unresolved V gene, and the others are unexplained. Counted in this sample were around 1.1 million clones; more than 75% of them appeared once. The top ten hold roughly 0.61% of the sample. Sequenced input: memory CD4+ T cells from PBMCs. The sample's cell subset or site, from its label and the paper: CD45RA-negative fraction. The receptors come from a man between 18 and 35 years old in good health. Some clones in this sample may be carry-over from other donors' samples.

This clone was found many times. This sequence joins TRBV7-9 and TRBJ1-1; possible D gene TRBD1, 6 bases. Germline CDR1 SEHNR, CDR2 FQNEAQ (reference sequence). The CDR3 is 14 residues long. Between the trimmed V and J ends, which lost 5 bases and 4 bases, there was a span of 14 bases. CDR3 residues: CASSGILQGTEAFF. The CDR3 DNA sequence: TGTGCCAGCAGCGGAATCCTACAGGGCACTGAAGCTTTCTTT.

The rearrangement joins TRBV9 to TRBJ2-5, with 7 bases matching TRBD2. V was clipped by 1 base and J by 5 bases; unmatched bases: 8. The CDR3 loop spans 15 amino acids. CDR1 and CDR2 from the germline V gene are SGDLS and YYNGEE. The CDR3 DNA is TGTGCCAGCAGCGTACGTCCCTCTAGCGGTGAGACCCAGTACTTC. It is translated as CASSVRPSSGETQYF.

The rearrangement joins TRBV5-8 to TRBJ2-1, with D unresolved. This CDR3 is 11 amino acids long. The germline V gene has CDR1 SGHTS and CDR2 YDEGEE. V was shortened by 0 bases and J by 11 bases, with 6 bases between the two germline ends. CDR3 loop: CASSLAQKQFF. CDR3 DNA: TGTGCCAGCAGCTTGGCGCAGAAGCAGTTCTTC. Filled out from reference TRBV5-8 and TRBJ2-1, the complete variable domain reads EAGVTQSPTHLIKTRGQQATLRCSPISGHTSVYWYQQALGLGLQFLLWYDEGEERNRGNFPPRFSGRQFPNYSSELNVNALELEDSALYLCASSLAQKQFFGPGTRLTVL.

The chain combines TRBV7-9 with TRBJ1-2; D remains ambiguous. The CDR3 loop spans 12 amino acids. Germline V gene lookup returns CDR1 SEHNR and CDR2 FQNEAQ (reference sequence). The V end was cut by 5 bases, the J end by 6 bases, with 10 bases between. CDR3 nucleotide sequence: TGTGCCAGCAGCCACACCTCCGATGGCTACACCTTC. Translation: CASSHTSDGYTF. Combining the CDR3 with reference TRBV7-9 and TRBJ1-2 gives the whole variable domain DTGVSQNPRHKITKRGQNVTFRCDPISEHNRLYWYRQTLGQGPEFLTYFQNEAQLEKSRLLSDRFSAERPKGSFSTLEIQRTEQGDSAMYLCASSHTSDGYTFGSGTRLTVV.

The CDR3 bases are TGCGCCAGCAGCTTGGTATGGGAGACCCAGTACTTC. Translated: CASSLVWETQYF. The chain carries TRBV5-1 and TRBJ2-5; D not resolved. The CDR3 totals 12 residues. Trimming took off 0 bases at V and 5 bases at J, with 5 bases between the two ends. Per germline, CDR1 SGHRS and CDR2 YFSETQ.

This chain joins TRBV20-1 and TRBJ1-2; possible D gene TRBD1, 5 bases. Germline V gene lookup returns CDR1 DFQATT and CDR2 SNEGSKA (reference sequence). The CDR3 contains 11 residues. The germline V and J ends were trimmed by 0 bases and 8 bases, with 7 bases remaining between them. CDR3 loop: CSARDKGGYTF. CDR3 in DNA: TGCAGTGCTAGAGATAAGGGGGGCTACACCTTC.

The chain links TRBV9 to TRBJ1-2; 8 bases map to TRBD1. The CDR3 contains 15 residues. Germline V gene lookup returns CDR1 SGDLS and CDR2 YYNGEE. V gave up 3 bases and J gave up 4 bases; unmatched junction bases: 8. The CDR3 coding sequence is TGTGCCAGCAGCGACGCCGGGACAGGAAGCTATGGCTACACCTTC. Protein product: CASSDAGTGSYGYTF.

V is TRBV29-1 and J is TRBJ2-5, with 7 bases fitting TRBD1. The germline CDR1 and CDR2 sequences are SQVTM and ANQGSEA. With 5 bases clipped from V and 0 bases from J, the junction kept 3 bases outside the gene matches. The CDR3 consists of 13 residues. The CDR3: CSVRGQYQETQYF. The CDR3 DNA is TGCAGCGTTCGGGGACAGTACCAAGAGACCCAGTACTTC. The variable domain in full, with the rest retrieved from reference TRBV29-1 and TRBJ2-5, is SAVISQKPSRDICQRGTSLTIQCQVDSQVTMMFWYRQQPGQSLTLIATANQGSEATYESGFVIDKFPISRPNLTFSTLTVSNMSPEDSSIYLCSVRGQYQETQYFGPGTRLLVL.